The rows below give T cell receptor beta chains drawn from one sample of a study of tumor-infiltrating lymphocytes in primary liver carcinoma. TCRdb itself ran the multiplex PCR reads through MiXCR, one entry per CDR3 protein. The sample shows 100,000 to 150,000 distinct CDR3 sequences, 64% of them seen only once. The sequencing input was liver tumor tissue from sampling region 3. Receptor source: a woman aged 60-75 years with primary liver carcinoma and hepatitis B virus infection. The CDR3 runs from the conserved cysteine through the conserved F or W. Each record gives: clone size, D gene, J gene, V gene, CDR3 DNA, CDR3 protein. The D gene is left open where the match is weak. Size tells how often a clone was seen (once, few, many) or the class of an expanded clone, and some rows leave it out.

>-|-|TRBJ2-3|TRBV5-4
TGTGCCAGCAGCCTAACTAGTAACCCCACAGATACGCAGTATTTT
CASSLTSNPTDTQYF
>-|TRBD1|TRBJ1-2|TRBV28
TGTGCCACAAGGCCCACCCTGGGAGGACAGGGGGAATCTAACTATGGCTACACCTTC
CATRPTLGGQGESNYGYTF
>-|-|TRBJ2-5|TRBV11-2
TGTGCCAGCGGCCGGAGGGGGGGCGCAGAGACCCAGTACTTC
CASGRRGGAETQYF
>many|TRBD2|TRBJ2-3|TRBV12-3/TRBV12-4
TGTGCCAGCAGAAGACTAGCGGACACAGATACGCAGTATTTT
CASRRLADTDTQYF
>-|-|TRBJ1-1|TRBV2
TGTGCCAGCAGTGAAGCCCCCAAGAGCACTGAAGCTTTCTTT
CASSEAPKSTEAFF
>many|TRBD1|TRBJ2-7|TRBV28
TGTGCCAGCAGGCCGGGACAGACCTACGAGCAGTACTTC
CASRPGQTYEQYF
>few|-|TRBJ2-1|TRBV7-9
TGTGCCAGCAGGGGCCATTTTAGCGGCGACAATGAGCAGTTCTTC
CASRGHFSGDNEQFF
>-|TRBD1|TRBJ1-5|TRBV7-8
TGTGCCAACAGCTTATCCGGACAGGTGGGCCAGCCCCAGCATTTT
CANSLSGQVGQPQHF
>many|TRBD1|TRBJ2-3|TRBV7-8
TGTGCCAGCAGCTTACTTCGGACAGGCTATACGCAGTATTTT
CASSLLRTGYTQYF
>many|TRBD1|TRBJ1-3|TRBV12-3/TRBV12-4
TGTGCCAGCAGATCCCCAACCGGGACAGGGGAGAACACCATATATTTT
CASRSPTGTGENTIYF
>-|-|TRBJ1-3|TRBV11-3
TGTGCCAGCAGCTTCGCAGGGCAGGTCTCTGGAAACACCGTATATTTT
CASSFAGQVSGNTVYF
>-|TRBD1|TRBJ2-6|TRBV5-1
TGCGCCAGCAGCTACCAGGGGGCTGGGGCCAACGTCCTGACTTTC
CASSYQGAGANVLTF
>-|TRBD2|TRBJ2-3|TRBV11-3
TGCGCCAGCAGCTTCAGGACTAGCACAGATATGCAGTTTTTT
CASSFRTSTDMQFF
>-|-|TRBJ2-3|TRBV28
TGTGCCAGCCCTCCTCCAGGCCCTCGGAGCACAGATACGCAGTATTTT
CASPPPGPRSTDTQYF
>-|TRBD2|TRBJ2-7|TRBV10-3
TGTGCCATCAGTATCAAACCGGGACCAGCGGGAAACGAGCAGTACTTC
CAISIKPGPAGNEQYF
>many|TRBD2|TRBJ2-4|TRBV5-5
TGTGCCAGCAGGAGGGGACTAGCGGGAGCCCAAAACATTCAGTACTTC
CASRRGLAGAQNIQYF
>few|TRBD1|TRBJ1-2|TRBV28
TGTGCCAGCAGTGTCTCGGGACAGGTTGACAGGGGCTACACCTTC
CASSVSGQVDRGYTF
>many|-|TRBJ1-1|TRBV11-3
TGTGCCAGCAGCCGTTCACTGGCCACTGAAGCTTCCTTT
CASSRSLATEASF
>-|-|TRBJ1-2|TRBV11-2
TGTGCCAGCAACTTAGCCGGGGACTATGACTACACCTTC
CASNLAGDYDYTF
>-|-|TRBJ2-1|TRBV28
TGTGCCACCCAAAAACCCGACCATAATGAGCAGTTCTTC
CATQKPDHNEQFF
>many|-|TRBJ2-7|TRBV5-4
TGTGCCAGCAGCTACGGGGGGGGACAGGGAGTCTACGAGCAGTACTTC
CASSYGGGQGVYEQYF
>many|-|TRBJ2-2|TRBV29-1
TGCAGCGTCCTATACACCGGGGAGCTGTTTTTT
CSVLYTGELFF
>many|-|TRBJ2-3|TRBV29-1
TGCAGCGCCTCGGGGCAGGGAAATACGCAGTATTTT
CSASGQGNTQYF
>-|-|TRBJ2-7|TRBV11-2
TGTACCAGCAGCTTTAGGACTAACGGGATGGGCGAGCAGTACTTC
CTSSFRTNGMGEQYF
>many|-|TRBJ2-1|TRBV12-5
TGTGCTAGTGGCCAGGCGGCGTGGGAGCAGTTCTTC
CASGQAAWEQFF
>many|-|TRBJ1-3|TRBV12-3/TRBV12-4
TGTGCCAGCAGTTTTAACTCTGGAAACACCATATATTTT
CASSFNSGNTIYF
>-|TRBD2|TRBJ2-7|TRBV11-2
TGTGCCAGCAGCTTAAGAGCCGGGGGACTAGTGGGAGTTGGAGCCTACGAGCAGTACTTC
CASSLRAGGLVGVGAYEQYF
>-|TRBD2|TRBJ2-7|TRBV28
TGTGCCAGCAGCTACAGACTAGCGGGAGGCCGAAACTACGAGCAGTACTTC
CASSYRLAGGRNYEQYF
>-|-|TRBJ2-1|TRBV24-1
TGTGCCACCAGTTTCGGACCTCCACCTTACAATGAGCAGTTCTTC
CATSFGPPPYNEQFF
>-|-|TRBJ2-1|TRBV28
TGTGCCAGCAGTTTGGTAGAGAATAAGCAGTTCTTC
CASSLVENKQFF
>-|-|TRBJ2-1|TRBV12-3/TRBV12-4
TGTGCCAGCAGCTTAACCGCCGGTCTGAACAATGAGCAGATCTTC
CASSLTAGLNNEQIF
>-|TRBD1|TRBJ1-3|TRBV4-2
TGTGCCACCAGCCAAGATGGAGGGGGCTTTACCGGAAACACCATATATTTT
CATSQDGGGFTGNTIYF
>-|-|TRBJ1-2|TRBV11-2
TGTACCAGCAGCTTAGGCATGTATCTAGGCTACACTTTC
CTSSLGMYLGYTF